The entry below describes one T cell receptor (beta chain). The PCR contained 60 Vbeta and 13 Jbeta primers. Original methodology: Later work found approximately 80 million unique TCR beta chains, with about 10 million shared. Profiled with immunoSEQ multiplex PCR; TCRdb holds only in-frame clones, not every one. V, J and clone size were drawn from that table, and D and trimming were deduced from the DNA. The data contain roughly 150,000 clones, about three quarters of them seen just once; the ten biggest clones take up around 2.4%. This specimen comes from a study of cytomegalovirus exposure and HLA in healthy donors. On the study more broadly: When 398 donors were genotyped, about 81% of them were found to fall in the Caucasian-associated ancestry cluster.

Germline lookup yields CDR1 SGHAT and CDR2 FQDESV (reference sequence). V lost 4 bases to trimming and J lost 4 bases, with 8 bases between them. CDR3 size: 13 residues. The source is a female donor in good health and CMV-seronegative. This chain joins TRBV11-1 and TRBJ1-5; a weak D match, TRBD1 (5 bases). Source material: PBMCs. CDR3 residues: CASSSGYNQPQHF. The CDR3, as DNA: TGTGCCAGCAGCTCAGGGTATAATCAGCCCCAGCATTTT.